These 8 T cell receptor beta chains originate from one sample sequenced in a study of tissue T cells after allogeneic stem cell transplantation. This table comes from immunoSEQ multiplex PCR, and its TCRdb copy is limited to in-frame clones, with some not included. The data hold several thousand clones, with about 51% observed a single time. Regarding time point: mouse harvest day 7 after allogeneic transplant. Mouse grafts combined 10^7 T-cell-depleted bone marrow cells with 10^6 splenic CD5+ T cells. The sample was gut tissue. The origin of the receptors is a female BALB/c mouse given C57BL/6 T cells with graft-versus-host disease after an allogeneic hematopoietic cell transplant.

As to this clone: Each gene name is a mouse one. The CDR3 here is CASSRDIQDTQYF. The covered CDR3 bases are TGTGCCAGCAGTCGGGACATTCAAGACACCCAGTAC. The V and J genes are TRBV13-3 and TRBJ2-5, with D possibly being TRBD1 (6 bases). With the read ending 1 residue before the CDR3 end, the germline J gene is used to fill in that end. Germline CDR1 is NNHDY and CDR2 is SYVADS. Trimming left V 4 bases short and J 3 bases short, with 9 bases between. This CDR3 is 13 amino acids long. The full variable domain, completed using reference TRBV13-3 and TRBJ2-5, is EAAVTQSPRSKVAVTGGKVTLSCHQTNNHDYMYWYRQDTGHGLRLIHYSYVADSTEKGDIPDGYKASRPSQENFSLILELASLSQTAVYFCASSRDIQDTQYFGPGTRLLVL.

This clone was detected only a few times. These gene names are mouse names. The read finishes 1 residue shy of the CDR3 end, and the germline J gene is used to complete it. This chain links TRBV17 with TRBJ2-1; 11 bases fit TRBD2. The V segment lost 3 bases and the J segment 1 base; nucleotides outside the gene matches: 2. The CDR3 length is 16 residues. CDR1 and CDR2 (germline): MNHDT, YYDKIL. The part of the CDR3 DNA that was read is TGTGCTAGCAGTAGTCGGGACTGGGGGAACTATGCTGAGCAGTTC. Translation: CASSSRDWGNYAEQF. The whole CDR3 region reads CASSSRDWGNYAEQFF.

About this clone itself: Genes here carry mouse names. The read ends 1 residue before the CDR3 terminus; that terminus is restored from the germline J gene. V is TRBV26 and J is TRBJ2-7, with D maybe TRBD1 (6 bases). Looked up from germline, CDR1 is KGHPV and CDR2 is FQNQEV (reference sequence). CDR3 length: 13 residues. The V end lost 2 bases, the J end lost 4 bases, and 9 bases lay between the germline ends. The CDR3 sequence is CASSLAGQYEQYF. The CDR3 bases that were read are TGTGCCAGCAGTCTGGCGGGACAATATGAACAGTAC. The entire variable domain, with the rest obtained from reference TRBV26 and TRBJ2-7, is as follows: NSKVIQTPRYLVKGQGQKAKMRCIPEKGHPVVFWYQQNKNNEFKFLINFQNQEVLQQIDMTEKRFSAECPSNSPCSLEIQSSEAGDSALYLCASSLAGQYEQYFGPGTRLTVL.

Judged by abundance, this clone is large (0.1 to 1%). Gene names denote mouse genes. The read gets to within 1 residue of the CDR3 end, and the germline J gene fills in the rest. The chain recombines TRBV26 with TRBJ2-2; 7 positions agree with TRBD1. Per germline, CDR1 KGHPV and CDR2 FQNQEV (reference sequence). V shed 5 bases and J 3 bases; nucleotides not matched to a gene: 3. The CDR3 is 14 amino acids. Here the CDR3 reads CASSYRGDTGQLYF. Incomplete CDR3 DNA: TGTGCCAGCAGTTACAGGGGTGACACCGGGCAGCTCTAC.

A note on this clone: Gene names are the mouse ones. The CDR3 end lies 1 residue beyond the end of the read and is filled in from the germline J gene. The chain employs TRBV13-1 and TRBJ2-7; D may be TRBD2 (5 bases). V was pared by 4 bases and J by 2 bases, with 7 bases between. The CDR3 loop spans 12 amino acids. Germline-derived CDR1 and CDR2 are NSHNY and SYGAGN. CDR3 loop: CASSPGTYEQYF. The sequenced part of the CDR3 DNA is TGTGCCAGCAGTCCTGGGACCTATGAACAGTAC.

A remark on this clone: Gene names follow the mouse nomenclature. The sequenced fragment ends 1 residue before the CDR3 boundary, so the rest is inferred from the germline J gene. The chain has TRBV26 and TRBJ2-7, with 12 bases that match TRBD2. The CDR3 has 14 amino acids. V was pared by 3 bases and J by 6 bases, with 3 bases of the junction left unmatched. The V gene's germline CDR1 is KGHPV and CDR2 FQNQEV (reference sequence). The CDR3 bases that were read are TGTGCCAGCAGTCTCGGACTGGGGGGGTCTGAACAGTAC. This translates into CASSLGLGGSEQY. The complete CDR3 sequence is CASSLGLGGSEQYF. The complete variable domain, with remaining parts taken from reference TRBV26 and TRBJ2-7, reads NSKVIQTPRYLVKGQGQKAKMRCIPEKGHPVVFWYQQNKNNEFKFLINFQNQEVLQQIDMTEKRFSAECPSNSPCSLEIQSSEAGDSALYLCASSLGLGGSEQYFGPGTRLTVL.

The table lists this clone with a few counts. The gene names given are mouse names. The part of the CDR3 DNA that was read is TGTGCCAGCAGTCTGTCCTGGGGGGGCGCGAAGGCTGAGCAGTTC. Translated, it gives CASSLSWGGAKAEQF. The full-length CDR3 reads as CASSLSWGGAKAEQFF. V and J are TRBV26 and TRBJ2-1; 10 positions agree with TRBD2. The read gets to within 1 residue of the CDR3 end, and the germline J gene fills in the rest. Trimming cost V 0 bases and J 7 bases; bases outside gene matches: 6. This CDR3 spans 16 amino acids. Germline V gene sequence: CDR1 KGHPV, CDR2 FQNQEV (reference sequence).

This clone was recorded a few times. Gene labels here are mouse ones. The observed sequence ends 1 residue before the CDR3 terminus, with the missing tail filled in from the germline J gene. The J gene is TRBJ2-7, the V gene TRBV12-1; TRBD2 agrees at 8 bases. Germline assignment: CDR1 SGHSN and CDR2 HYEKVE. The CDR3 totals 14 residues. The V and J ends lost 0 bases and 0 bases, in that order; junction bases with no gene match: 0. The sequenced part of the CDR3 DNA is TGTGCCAGCTCTCTCTGGGGGGGCTCCTATGAACAGTAC. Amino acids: CASSLWGGSYEQY. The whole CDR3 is CASSLWGGSYEQYF.